Sequencing of this T cell receptor beta chain was carried out in a study of cytomegalovirus exposure and HLA in healthy donors. Study-level results: Most of the TCR beta V segments (in an earlier analysis) were productive either about 87% or about 30% of the time. Researchers catalogued approximately 170 TCR beta chains as cytomegalovirus-associated.

In regard to this clone: Its specificity is not known.

The primer mix had 60 Vbeta and 13 Jbeta primers. Original handling: Among the unique TCR beta chains that a later analysis counted, about 84 million in all, roughly 11 million were shared. Method: immunoSEQ multiplex PCR; TCRdb's copy keeps in-frame clones and lacks some. V and J calls and clone size come straight from that table; D and trimming were deduced from the DNA. The sample holds 99,000 or so clones, about four fifths seen once. The donors (healthy individuals) were bone marrow donors. Trimming removed 8 bases from V and 2 bases from J; junction bases left unmatched: 15. This CDR3 is built from 18 residues.

The chain links TRBV23-1 to TRBJ2-7, with TRBD2 matching over 13 bases. TRBV23-1 falls under the ORF class, with uncertain function. The TCR originated in a female donor in good health and CMV-seropositive. The specimen was PBMCs. The CDR3 coding sequence is TGCGCCAGCCGCCTCATACTACTGACTAGCGGGGGGACCTACGAGCAGTACTTC. Its protein product is CASRLILLTSGGTYEQYF.